This T cell receptor (beta chain) was recovered during a study of patients and donors after allogeneic stem cell transplantation. V lost 1 base and J 0 bases, leaving 9 bases between the germline ends. This CDR3 comprises 15 residues. The germline V gene encodes CDR1 SGHDT and CDR2 YYEEEE. This clonotype has at least ten counts. TCRdb re-called the RT-PCR reads with MiXCR, one entry per CDR3 protein. The sample has approximately 7,100 distinct CDR3 sequences, 9.5% to 13% seen once. The sequenced material came from blood, either unsorted or a sorted T cell fraction (not recorded which). The chain carries TRBV5-6 and TRBJ2-3, with D possibly being TRBD1 (5 bases). This sequence was found in a human donor who was either an allogeneic HSCT recipient or a stem cell or donor lymphocyte infusion donor (not recorded which). It is not recorded whose cells these are; they may come from a transplant donor. The CDR3 coding sequence is TGTGCCAGCAGCTTGTTGCGGACAAGCACAGATACGCAGTATTTT. Residues: CASSLLRTSTDTQYF.